The clone carrying this TCR beta chain came up once. The target antigen is unknown. Germline-derived CDR1 and CDR2 are SGHDN and FVKESK. Trimming removed 3 bases from V and 8 bases from J, with 10 bases in between. There are 12 residues in the CDR3. The repertoire was sequenced with immunoSEQ multiplex PCR; TCRdb's copy has only in-frame clones and lacks some. The sample shows 240,000 or so clones, 93% of them seen only once. This entry is derived from a study of T cell responses to AZD1222 COVID-19 vaccine. The study, taken as a whole, reports: Most donors were white British, females outnumbered males, and clonal diversity was possibly underestimated.

The chain carries TRBV14 and TRBJ1-2; no clear D gene. The receptor's source is an adult in good health. The specimen was peripheral blood, collected on day 0 of AZD1222 vaccination. Here the CDR3 DNA reads TGTGCCAGCAGCCAGTCCGTTGGGGGCTACACCTTC. Translating gives CASSQSVGGYTF.